The T cell receptor beta chain under discussion was sequenced for a study of siplizumab effects on memory and regulatory T cells. The study, taken as a whole, reports: Just a small share of alloreactive clones was traced back to unstimulated subsets. Mappable CD4+ clones that were alloreactive averaged about 63% Treg-derived with siplizumab versus approximately 25% in controls. The alloresponse seemed to draw substantially on naive T cells, which appeared more diverse than memory cells. Of the proliferating CD4+ or CD8+ clones, roughly 75-97% lacked a naive or memory phenotype that could be assigned.

Turning to this clone: Its antigen remains unidentified.

In germline, CDR1 is SGHTA, CDR2 FQGNSA. The CDR3 is 13 residues long. Trimming left V 5 bases short and J 6 bases short, with 11 bases between. Measured with immunoSEQ multiplex PCR; TCRdb has only the in-frame clones, and not every one. The repertoire holds under 130,000 clones, with approximately 94% as singletons. The source of this sequence is a human donor in good health. Material for sequencing was CD4+ T cells sorted from blood. The chain employs TRBV7-2 and TRBJ1-3; tentative D call: TRBD1 (6 bases). Written as DNA, the CDR3 is TGTGCCAGCAGCCCTAGGACAGTAAACACCATATATTTT. As protein: CASSPRTVNTIYF.